Sequencing of this T cell receptor beta chain was carried out in a study of CD8 T cell repertoires and HIV-1 epitope variants. Repertoires were generated with immunoSEQ multiplex PCR, while TCRdb's copy carries only in-frame clones and drops some. The sample carries around 5,100 clones, 65% to 70% recorded once. CDR3 length: 10 residues. CDR1 is SNHLY and CDR2 is FYNNEI in the germline V gene. V gave up 6 bases and J gave up 6 bases, with 4 bases separating them. Details on this clone: Its antigen is unidentified.

Material for sequencing was cultured CD8+ T cells derived from PBMCs. This rearrangement joins TRBV2 to TRBJ2-3; D uncertain. The sequence derives from a male donor with HIV. The CDR3 coding sequence is TGTGCCAGCAGACAGGATACGCAGTATTTT. It is translated as CASRQDTQYF.